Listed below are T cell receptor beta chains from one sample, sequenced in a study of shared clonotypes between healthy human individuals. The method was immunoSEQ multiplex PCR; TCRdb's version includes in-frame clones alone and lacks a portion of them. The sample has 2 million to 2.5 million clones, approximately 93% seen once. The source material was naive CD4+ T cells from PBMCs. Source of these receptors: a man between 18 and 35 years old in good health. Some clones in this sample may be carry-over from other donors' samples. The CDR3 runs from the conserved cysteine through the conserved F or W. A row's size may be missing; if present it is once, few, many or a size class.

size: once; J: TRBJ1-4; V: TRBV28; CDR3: CASSSRGAVGRREKLFF
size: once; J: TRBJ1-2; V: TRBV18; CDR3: CASSPSRTGDIYGYTF
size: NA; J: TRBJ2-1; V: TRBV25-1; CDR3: CASSAPGSRSDEQFF
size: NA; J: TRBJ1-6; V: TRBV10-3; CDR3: CAISEYRGDSPLHF
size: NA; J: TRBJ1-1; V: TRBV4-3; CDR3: CASSQDTLGVEAFF
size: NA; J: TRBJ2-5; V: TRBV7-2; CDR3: CASRWDRGQETQYF
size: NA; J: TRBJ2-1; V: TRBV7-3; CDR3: CASSFVAENEQFF
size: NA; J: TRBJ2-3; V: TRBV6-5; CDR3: CASKIAGGTDTQYF
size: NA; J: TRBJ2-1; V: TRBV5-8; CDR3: CASTLRTRDNEQFF
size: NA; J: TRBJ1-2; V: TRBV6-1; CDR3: CASSEAGGQARGYTF
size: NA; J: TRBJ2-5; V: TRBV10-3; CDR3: CAISESATQYF
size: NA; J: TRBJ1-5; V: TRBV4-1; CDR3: CASSDGGGGNQPQHF
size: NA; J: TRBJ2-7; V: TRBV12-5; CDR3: CASGIWTGSYEQYF
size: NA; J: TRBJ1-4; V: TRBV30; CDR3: CAWSVSRTDATNEKLFF
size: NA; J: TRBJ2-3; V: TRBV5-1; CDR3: CASSAGGWGTDTQYF
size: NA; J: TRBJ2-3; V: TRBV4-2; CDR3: CASSQPTGYRTDTQYF
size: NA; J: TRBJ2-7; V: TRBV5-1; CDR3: CASSLGQETYEQYF
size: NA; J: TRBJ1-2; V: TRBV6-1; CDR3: CASETGPESGYTF
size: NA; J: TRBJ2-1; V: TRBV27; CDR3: CASSSLGRSGNEQFF
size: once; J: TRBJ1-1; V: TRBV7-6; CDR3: CASSLGQQNTEAFF
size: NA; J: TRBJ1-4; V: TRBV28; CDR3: CASRIQGEKLFF
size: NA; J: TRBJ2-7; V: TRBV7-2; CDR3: CASSLGIRGAKKGSYEQYF
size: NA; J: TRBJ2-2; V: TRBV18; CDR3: CASSPGQRSGELFF
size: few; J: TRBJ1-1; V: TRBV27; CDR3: CASSFLRNTEAFF
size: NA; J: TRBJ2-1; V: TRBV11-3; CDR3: CASSLRGGDEQFF
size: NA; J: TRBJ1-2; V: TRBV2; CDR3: CASSEEGWSANYGYTF
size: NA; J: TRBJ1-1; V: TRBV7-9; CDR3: CASYGLAATEAFF
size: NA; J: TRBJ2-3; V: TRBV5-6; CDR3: CASSQQGAYFTDTQYF
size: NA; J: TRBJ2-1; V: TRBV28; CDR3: CASSSRSGYNEQFF
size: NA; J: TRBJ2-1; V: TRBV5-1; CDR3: CASSSGNGGISNEQFF
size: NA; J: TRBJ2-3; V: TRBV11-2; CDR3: CASSLGTTDTQYF
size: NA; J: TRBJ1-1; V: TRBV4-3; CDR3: CASSQEIGGTEAFF
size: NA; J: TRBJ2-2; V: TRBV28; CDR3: CASSSAPQGTDNTGELFF
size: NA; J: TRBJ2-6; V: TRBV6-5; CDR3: CASSYSWGSGANVLTF
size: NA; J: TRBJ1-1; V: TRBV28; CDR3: CASSFGGGQTEAFF
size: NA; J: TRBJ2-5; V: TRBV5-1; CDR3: CASSFSSPQETQYF
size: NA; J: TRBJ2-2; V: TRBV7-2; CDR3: CASSLGRPGQGNTGELFF
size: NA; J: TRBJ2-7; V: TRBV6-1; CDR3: CASSEGTAGAYEQYF
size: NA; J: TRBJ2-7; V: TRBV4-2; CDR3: CASSQELGLAGRSYEQYF
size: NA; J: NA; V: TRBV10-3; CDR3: CAIRQGANEQYF
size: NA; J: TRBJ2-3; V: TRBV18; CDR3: CASSPAGREGLADTQYF
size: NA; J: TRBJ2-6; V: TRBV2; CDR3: CASSTPGGGGANVLTF
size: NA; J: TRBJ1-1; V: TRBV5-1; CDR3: CASSLIGTSGNTEAFF
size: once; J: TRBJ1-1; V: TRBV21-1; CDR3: CASSKRRRDEAFF
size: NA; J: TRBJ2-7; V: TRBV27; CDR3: CASRRTGPSYEQYF
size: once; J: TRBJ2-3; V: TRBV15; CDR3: CATKLGGAIWRTDTQYF